A selection of T cell receptor beta chains follows, all from one sample in a study of neurological immune-mediated disorders. TCRdb processed the 5' RACE reads anew with MiXCR; each CDR3 protein has one entry. The data contain approximately 44,000 distinct CDR3 sequences, about 5% of them singletons. Sequenced: CD4+ T cells from blood. Every receptor here comes from a woman aged 18-30 years with multiple sclerosis. Both conserved end residues are part of each CDR3. The D gene is left open where the match is weak. Only some rows state a clone size, as once, few, many or a class for expanded clones.

V	D	J	size	CDR3	DNA
TRBV7-6	TRBD1	TRBJ1-1	many	CASRAQGAITEAFF	TGTGCCAGCAGGGCCCAGGGGGCCATCACTGAAGCTTTCTTT
TRBV20-1	-	TRBJ1-4	-	CSARDPKSGAGSEKLFF	TGCAGTGCTAGAGACCCTAAATCGGGGGCCGGAAGCGAAAAACTGTTTTTT
TRBV20-1	-	TRBJ1-5	many	CSASLGAGQPQHF	TGCAGTGCTAGTTTGGGGGCGGGTCAGCCCCAGCATTTT
TRBV7-9	TRBD1	TRBJ2-5	-	CASSVTGTEETQYF	TGTGCCAGCAGCGTTACCGGGACAGAAGAGACCCAGTACTTC
TRBV20-1	-	TRBJ2-1	many	CSARVPRGSNEQFF	TGCAGTGCTAGAGTACCCCGGGGGAGCAATGAGCAGTTCTTC
TRBV5-1	-	TRBJ1-1	many	CASSLAAQGSGTEAFF	TGCGCCAGCAGCTTGGCCGCCCAGGGTTCGGGCACTGAAGCTTTCTTT
TRBV29-1	TRBD2	TRBJ2-1	medium-sized	CSVVAGTKEQFF	TGCAGCGTTGTCGCAGGGACTAAAGAGCAGTTCTTC
TRBV5-6	-	TRBJ2-5	many	CASSLKDPIETQYF	TGTGCCAGCAGCTTGAAGGACCCAATTGAGACCCAGTACTTC
TRBV12-3/TRBV12-4	TRBD1	TRBJ2-3	many	CASSLSRGLDTQYF	TGTGCCAGCAGTTTAAGCAGGGGGCTAGATACGCAGTATTTT
TRBV20-1	TRBD1	TRBJ1-6	many	CSAMDRASPLHF	TGCAGTGCTATGGACAGGGCTTCACCCCTCCACTTT
TRBV6-5	-	TRBJ2-7	many	CASSYAKPGPSSEQYF	TGTGCCAGCAGTTACGCAAAACCGGGACCCTCATCCGAGCAGTACTTC
TRBV20-1	TRBD2	TRBJ2-2	many	CSARAGRADTGELFF	TGCAGTGCTAGAGCTGGGAGGGCGGACACCGGGGAGCTGTTTTTT
TRBV6-5	TRBD1	TRBJ2-2	many	CASSYYGTGDTGELFF	TGTGCCAGCAGTTACTATGGGACAGGGGACACCGGGGAGCTGTTTTTT
TRBV16	-	TRBJ1-1	many	CASSPNRDRGAFF	TGTGCCAGCAGCCCAAACAGGGACCGGGGAGCTTTCTTT
TRBV27	-	TRBJ1-4	many	CASSFRGVGVNEKLFF	TGTGCCAGCAGTTTCAGGGGCGTGGGCGTCAATGAAAAACTGTTTTTT
TRBV6-5	-	TRBJ1-4	many	CASSRGQGIYEKLFF	TGTGCCAGCAGCCGGGGCCAGGGGATTTATGAAAAACTGTTTTTT
TRBV20-1	-	TRBJ2-2	many	CSANLGRANTGELFF	TGCAGTGCTAACCTGGGGCGTGCGAACACCGGGGAGCTGTTTTTT
TRBV6-2/TRBV6-3	-	TRBJ2-7	many	CASRELLYEQYF	TGTGCCAGCAGAGAGCTCCTCTACGAGCAGTACTTC
TRBV29-1	-	TRBJ1-1	many	CSVEKTVNTEAFF	TGCAGCGTTGAGAAGACAGTGAACACTGAAGCTTTCTTT
TRBV2	-	TRBJ1-2	few	CASREQGGYTF	TGTGCCAGCCGGGAACAAGGCGGCTACACCTTC
TRBV29-1	TRBD1	TRBJ1-2	many	CSGTDRGRDGYTF	TGCAGCGGAACGGACAGGGGGCGAGATGGCTACACCTTC
TRBV28	TRBD2	TRBJ2-1	many	CASSLDLAGGQGEQFF	TGTGCCAGCAGTTTGGATCTAGCGGGAGGTCAGGGTGAGCAGTTCTTC
TRBV10-2	TRBD2	TRBJ2-1	many	CASTWRTSGNNEQFF	TGCGCCAGCACCTGGAGGACTAGCGGGAACAATGAGCAGTTCTTC
TRBV6-5	-	TRBJ1-2	many	CASSYFPGWGNYGYTF	TGTGCCAGCAGTTACTTCCCAGGGTGGGGTAACTATGGCTACACCTTC
TRBV6-5	-	TRBJ2-7	many	CASSRGIYEQYF	TGTGCCAGCAGTCGCGGGATATACGAGCAGTACTTC
TRBV29-1	-	TRBJ1-4	many	CSVGETTNEKLFF	TGCAGCGTCGGAGAGACAACTAATGAAAAACTGTTTTTT
TRBV5-1	TRBD1	TRBJ2-3	many	CASSYRQGQDTQYF	TGCGCCAGCAGCTACCGACAGGGTCAAGATACGCAGTATTTT
TRBV5-5	-	TRBJ1-5	many	CASSRSNQPQHF	TGTGCCAGCAGCCGTAGCAATCAGCCCCAGCATTTT
TRBV15	-	TRBJ1-1	many	CATSRLRGTEAFF	TGTGCCACCAGCAGGCTCAGGGGAACTGAAGCTTTCTTT
TRBV5-1	TRBD2	TRBJ2-1	many	CASSSAPAGGIPYNEQFF	TGCGCCAGCAGCTCTGCCCCTGCCGGGGGGATACCATACAATGAGCAGTTCTTC
TRBV20-1	TRBD1	TRBJ1-1	-	CSALRTGGTEAFF	TGCAGTGCTTTGCGGACAGGGGGGACTGAAGCTTTCTTT
TRBV6-6	-	TRBJ2-3	few	CASSPGLLATDTQYF	TGTGCCAGCAGCCCCGGCTTGTTAGCCACAGATACGCAGTATTTT
TRBV20-1	TRBD1	TRBJ1-6	many	CSAQSTGDSPLHF	TGCAGTGCTCAGTCTACAGGGGATTCACCCCTCCACTTT
TRBV15	-	TRBJ1-1	many	CATSRGQFPEAFF	TGTGCCACCAGCAGAGGACAGTTCCCTGAAGCTTTCTTT
TRBV11-2	TRBD1	TRBJ1-4	many	CASSLGDRDREKLFF	TGTGCCAGCAGCTTGGGGGACAGGGATAGGGAAAAACTGTTTTTT
TRBV30	-	TRBJ1-1	-	CAWSVKTGLYTEAFF	TGTGCCTGGAGTGTTAAGACAGGACTATACACTGAAGCTTTCTTT
TRBV20-1	-	TRBJ2-1	many	CSARDYDRYYNEQFF	TGCAGTGCTAGAGATTATGACCGATACTACAATGAGCAGTTCTTC
TRBV7-2	TRBD1	TRBJ2-6	many	CASSSDRLMAGANVLTF	TGTGCCAGCAGCTCGGACAGGCTCATGGCGGGGGCCAACGTCCTGACTTTC
TRBV12-3/TRBV12-4	-	TRBJ2-1	many	CASSLMGGPLSEQFF	TGTGCCAGCAGTTTAATGGGAGGCCCGCTGAGTGAGCAGTTCTTC
TRBV5-1	-	TRBJ2-5	many	CASSPSGTQETQYF	TGCGCCAGCAGCCCCTCAGGAACCCAAGAGACCCAGTACTTC